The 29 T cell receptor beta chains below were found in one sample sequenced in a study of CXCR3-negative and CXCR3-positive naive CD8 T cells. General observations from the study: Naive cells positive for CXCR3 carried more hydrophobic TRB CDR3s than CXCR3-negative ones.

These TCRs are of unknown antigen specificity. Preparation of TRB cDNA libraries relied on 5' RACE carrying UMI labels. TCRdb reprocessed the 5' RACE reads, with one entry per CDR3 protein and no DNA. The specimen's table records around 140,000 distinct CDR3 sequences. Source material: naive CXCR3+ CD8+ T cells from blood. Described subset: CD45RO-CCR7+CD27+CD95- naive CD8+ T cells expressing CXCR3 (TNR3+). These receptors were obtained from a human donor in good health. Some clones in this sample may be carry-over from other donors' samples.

The CDR3 protein is CASSLGVSSYNEQFF. This rearrangement joins TRBV5-1 to TRBJ2-1. The germline V gene has CDR1 SGHRS and CDR2 YFSETQ. The CDR3 is 15 residues long.

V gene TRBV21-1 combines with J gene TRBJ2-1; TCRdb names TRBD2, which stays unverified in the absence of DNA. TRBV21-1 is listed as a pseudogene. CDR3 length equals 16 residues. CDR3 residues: CASNSRDYHVNNEQFF.

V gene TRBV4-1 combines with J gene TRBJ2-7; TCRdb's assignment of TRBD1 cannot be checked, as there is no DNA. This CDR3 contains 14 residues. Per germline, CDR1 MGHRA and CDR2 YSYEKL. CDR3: CASSRTGDSYEQYF.

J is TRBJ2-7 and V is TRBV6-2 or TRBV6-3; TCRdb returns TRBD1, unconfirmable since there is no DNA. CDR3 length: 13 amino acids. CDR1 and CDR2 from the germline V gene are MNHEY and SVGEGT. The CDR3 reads CASSPPDRDEQYF.

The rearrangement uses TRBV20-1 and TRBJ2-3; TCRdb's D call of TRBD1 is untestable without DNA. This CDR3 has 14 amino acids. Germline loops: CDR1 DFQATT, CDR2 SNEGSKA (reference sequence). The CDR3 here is CSATTGEGTDTQYF.

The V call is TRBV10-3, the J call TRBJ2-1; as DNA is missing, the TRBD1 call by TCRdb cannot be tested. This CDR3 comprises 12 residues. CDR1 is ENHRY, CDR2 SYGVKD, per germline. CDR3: CAISQQGIEQFF.

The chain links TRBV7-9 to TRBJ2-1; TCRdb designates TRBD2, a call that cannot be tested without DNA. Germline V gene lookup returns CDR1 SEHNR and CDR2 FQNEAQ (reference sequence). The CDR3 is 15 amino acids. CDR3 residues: CASIPRFSGDNEQFF.

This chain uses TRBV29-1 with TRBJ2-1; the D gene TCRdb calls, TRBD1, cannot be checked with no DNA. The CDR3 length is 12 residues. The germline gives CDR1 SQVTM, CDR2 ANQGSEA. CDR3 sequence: CSVEYLGLEQFF.

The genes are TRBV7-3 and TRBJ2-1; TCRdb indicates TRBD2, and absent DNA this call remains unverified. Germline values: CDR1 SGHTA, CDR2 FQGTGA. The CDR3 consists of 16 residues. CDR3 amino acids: CASSLGTSVSYNEQFF.

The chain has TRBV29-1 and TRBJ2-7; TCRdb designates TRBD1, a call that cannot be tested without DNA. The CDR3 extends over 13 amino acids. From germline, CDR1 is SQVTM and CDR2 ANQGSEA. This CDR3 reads CSASPGGTYEQYF.

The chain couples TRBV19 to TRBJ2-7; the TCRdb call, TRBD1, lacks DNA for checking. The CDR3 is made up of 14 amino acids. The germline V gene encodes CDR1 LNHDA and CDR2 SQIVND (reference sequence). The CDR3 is CASSISTATYEQYF.

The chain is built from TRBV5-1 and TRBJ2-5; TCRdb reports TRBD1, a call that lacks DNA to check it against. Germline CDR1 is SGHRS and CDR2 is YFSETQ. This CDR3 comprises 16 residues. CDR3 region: CASSLDPAGATETQYF. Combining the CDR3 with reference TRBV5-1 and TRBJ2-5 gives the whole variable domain KAGVTQTPRYLIKTRGQQVTLSCSPISGHRSVSWYQQTPGQGLQFLFEYFSETQRNKGNFPGRFSGRQFSNSRSEMNVSTLELGDSALYLCASSLDPAGATETQYFGPGTRLLVL.

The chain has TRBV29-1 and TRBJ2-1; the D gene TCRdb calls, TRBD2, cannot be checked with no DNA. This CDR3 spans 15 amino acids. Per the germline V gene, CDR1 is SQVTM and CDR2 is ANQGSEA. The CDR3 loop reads CSVAGSSGTYNEQFF.

The chain's CDR3 is CASTFSYEQFF. The chain links TRBV5-5 to TRBJ2-1. The CDR3 has 11 amino acids. Germline V CDR1 and CDR2: SGHKS, YYEKEE (reference sequence). The entire variable domain, with the rest obtained from reference TRBV5-5 and TRBJ2-1, is as follows: DAGVTQSPTHLIKTRGQQVTLRCSPISGHKSVSWYQQVLGQGPQFIFQYYEKEERGRGNFPDRFSARQFPNYSSELNVNALLLGDSALYLCASTFSYEQFFGPGTRLTVL.

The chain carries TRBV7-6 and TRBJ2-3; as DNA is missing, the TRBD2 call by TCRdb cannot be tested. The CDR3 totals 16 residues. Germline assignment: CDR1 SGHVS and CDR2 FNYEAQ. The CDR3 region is CASSFPVTSPTDTQYF.

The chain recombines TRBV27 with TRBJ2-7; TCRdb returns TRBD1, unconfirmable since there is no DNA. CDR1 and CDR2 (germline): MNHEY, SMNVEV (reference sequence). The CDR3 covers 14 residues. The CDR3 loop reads CASSSGDFTYEQYF.

The CDR3 region is CSVQGEVMETQYF. This chain connects TRBV29-1 to TRBJ2-5; without DNA, the TCRdb call of TRBD1 cannot be checked. The CDR3 extends over 13 amino acids. Germline loops: CDR1 SQVTM, CDR2 ANQGSEA.

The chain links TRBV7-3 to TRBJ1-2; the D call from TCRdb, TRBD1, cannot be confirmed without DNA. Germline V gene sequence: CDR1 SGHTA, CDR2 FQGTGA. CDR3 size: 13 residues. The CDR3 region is CASSPYPGDVDTF.

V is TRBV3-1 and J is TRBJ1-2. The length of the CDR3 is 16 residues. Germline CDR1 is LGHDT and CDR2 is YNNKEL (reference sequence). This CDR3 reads CASSQGRGESLYGYTF.

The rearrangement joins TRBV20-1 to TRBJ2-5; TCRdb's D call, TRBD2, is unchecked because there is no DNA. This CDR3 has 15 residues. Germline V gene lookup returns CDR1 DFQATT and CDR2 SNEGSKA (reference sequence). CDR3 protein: CSVWVGLAGQETQYF.

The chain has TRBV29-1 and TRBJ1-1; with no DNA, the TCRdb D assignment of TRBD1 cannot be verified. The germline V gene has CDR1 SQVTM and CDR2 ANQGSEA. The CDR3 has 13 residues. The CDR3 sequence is CSAGQTMNTEAFF.

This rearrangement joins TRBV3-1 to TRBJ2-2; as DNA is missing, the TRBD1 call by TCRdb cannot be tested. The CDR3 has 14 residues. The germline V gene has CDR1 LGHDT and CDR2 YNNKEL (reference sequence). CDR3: CASSHPQVPGELFF.

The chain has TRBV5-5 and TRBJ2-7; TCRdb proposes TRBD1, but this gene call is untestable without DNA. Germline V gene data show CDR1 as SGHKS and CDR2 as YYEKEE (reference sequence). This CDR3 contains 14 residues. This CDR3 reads CASSLEWGPHEQYF. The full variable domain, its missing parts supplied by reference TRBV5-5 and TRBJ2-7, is DAGVTQSPTHLIKTRGQQVTLRCSPISGHKSVSWYQQVLGQGPQFIFQYYEKEERGRGNFPDRFSARQFPNYSSELNVNALLLGDSALYLCASSLEWGPHEQYFGPGTRLTVT.

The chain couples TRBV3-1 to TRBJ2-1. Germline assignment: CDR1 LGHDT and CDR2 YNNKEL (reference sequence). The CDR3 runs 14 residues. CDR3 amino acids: CASSQKLTYNEQFF.

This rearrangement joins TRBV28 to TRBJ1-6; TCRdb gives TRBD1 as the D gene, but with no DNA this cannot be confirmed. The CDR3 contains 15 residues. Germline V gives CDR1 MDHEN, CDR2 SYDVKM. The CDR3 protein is CASSIQGSYNSPLHF.

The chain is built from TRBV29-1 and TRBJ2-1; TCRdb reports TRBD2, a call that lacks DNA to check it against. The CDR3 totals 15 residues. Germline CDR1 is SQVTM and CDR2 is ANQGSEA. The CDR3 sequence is CSVKDWAGVGYEQFF.

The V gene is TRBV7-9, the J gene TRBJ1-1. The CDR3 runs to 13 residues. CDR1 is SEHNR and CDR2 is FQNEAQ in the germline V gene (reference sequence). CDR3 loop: CASSAAGNTEAFF.

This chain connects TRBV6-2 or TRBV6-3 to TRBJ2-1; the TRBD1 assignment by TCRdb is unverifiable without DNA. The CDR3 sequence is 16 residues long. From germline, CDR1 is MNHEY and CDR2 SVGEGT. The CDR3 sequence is CASSYHGTPLPNEQFF.

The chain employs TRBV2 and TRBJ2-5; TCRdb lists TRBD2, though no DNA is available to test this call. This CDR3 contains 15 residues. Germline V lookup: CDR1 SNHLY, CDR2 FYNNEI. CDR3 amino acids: CASSEERTAPRTQYF.